The 8 T cell receptor beta chains listed next were all sequenced from one sample in a study of shared clonotypes between healthy human individuals. The assay was immunoSEQ multiplex PCR, and TCRdb's table has in-frame clones only and misses some. Of approximately 530,000 clones detected, around 95% appear once; the ten largest clones hold under 0.065%. Sample: naive CD4+ T cells sorted from blood. Noted subset: CD45RA+ positively selected. The receptor source for this set is a woman aged 25-40 years in good health.

This clone was detected once. The CDR3 nucleotides are TGCGCCAGCAGCATTAGACAGGGGAACGACGAGCAGTACTTC. Protein: CASSIRQGNDEQYF. The chain is built from TRBV10-2 and TRBJ2-7; 8 bases are shared with TRBD1. Unmatched junction bases numbered 9, after V lost 6 bases and J lost 5 bases. CDR1 and CDR2 (germline): WSHSY, SAAADI. The CDR3 has 14 residues.

The V and J genes are TRBV5-1 and TRBJ2-2, with D hard to call. The CDR3 loop spans 16 amino acids. V was cut by 4 bases and J by 1 base, with 14 bases left in between. CDR1 is SGHRS and CDR2 is YFSETQ in the germline V gene. The CDR3 spells CASSRQAGLNTGELFF. In nucleotides, the CDR3 is TGCGCCAGCAGCAGGCAGGCAGGCTTGAACACCGGGGAGCTGTTTTTT.

V and J are TRBV28 and TRBJ2-2; 9 bases line up with TRBD1. Germline lookup yields CDR1 MDHEN and CDR2 SYDVKM. With V trimmed by 6 bases and J by 6 bases, 8 bases remained unmatched. The CDR3 spans 15 residues. CDR3 protein: CASSLDRGGSGELFF. Here the CDR3 DNA reads TGTGCCAGCAGCTTGGACAGGGGAGGGTCCGGGGAGCTGTTTTTT.

The chain joins TRBV5-1 to TRBJ2-7; TRBD1 is a possible D gene (6 bases). This CDR3 has 12 amino acids. Trimming left V 4 bases short and J 7 bases short, with 12 bases between. Germline loops: CDR1 SGHRS, CDR2 YFSETQ. For the CDR3, the DNA is TGCGCCAGCAGCAACACTAGGGGGGAGCAGTACTTC. It is translated as CASSNTRGEQYF.

Points on this clone: In the same sample, other DNA sequences code for this CDR3. J is TRBJ2-6 and V is TRBV27; D uncertain. V lost 3 bases, J lost 0 bases, and 0 bases lay in between. CDR1 and CDR2 from the germline V gene are MNHEY and SMNVEV (reference sequence). CDR3 length equals 13 residues. The CDR3 nucleotides are TGTGCCAGCAGTTTCTCTGGGGCCAACGTCCTGACTTTC. This sequence encodes CASSFSGANVLTF.

The V gene is TRBV7-2, the J gene TRBJ1-5; D is uncertain. The length of the CDR3 is 13 residues. V lost 3 bases and J 7 bases, leaving 10 bases between the germline ends. CDR1 is SGHTA, CDR2 FQGNSA, per germline. The chain's CDR3 is CASSLTLGQPQHF. For the CDR3, the DNA is TGTGCCAGCAGCTTGACCCTGGGGCAGCCCCAGCATTTT.

The gene calls are TRBV5-4 and TRBJ2-1; TRBD2 agrees at 9 bases. Trimming took 0 bases from V and 0 from J; bases not matched to a gene: 10. From germline, CDR1 is SGHNT and CDR2 YYREEE (reference sequence). The CDR3 runs 19 residues. CDR3: CASSLEYWLAGSSYNEQFF. CDR3 DNA sequence: TGTGCCAGCAGCTTGGAGTATTGGCTAGCGGGAAGCTCCTACAATGAGCAGTTCTTC.

V usage is TRBV28 and J usage is TRBJ2-3; possibly TRBD1 for D (6 bases). Between the trimmed V and J ends, which lost 6 bases and 4 bases, there was a span of 14 bases. CDR3 length equals 14 residues. The germline CDR1 and CDR2 sequences are MDHEN and SYDVKM. CDR3 DNA sequence: TGTGCCAGCAGCAGCAGGGGTTCCCCAGATACGCAGTATTTT. It yields the protein CASSSRGSPDTQYF.